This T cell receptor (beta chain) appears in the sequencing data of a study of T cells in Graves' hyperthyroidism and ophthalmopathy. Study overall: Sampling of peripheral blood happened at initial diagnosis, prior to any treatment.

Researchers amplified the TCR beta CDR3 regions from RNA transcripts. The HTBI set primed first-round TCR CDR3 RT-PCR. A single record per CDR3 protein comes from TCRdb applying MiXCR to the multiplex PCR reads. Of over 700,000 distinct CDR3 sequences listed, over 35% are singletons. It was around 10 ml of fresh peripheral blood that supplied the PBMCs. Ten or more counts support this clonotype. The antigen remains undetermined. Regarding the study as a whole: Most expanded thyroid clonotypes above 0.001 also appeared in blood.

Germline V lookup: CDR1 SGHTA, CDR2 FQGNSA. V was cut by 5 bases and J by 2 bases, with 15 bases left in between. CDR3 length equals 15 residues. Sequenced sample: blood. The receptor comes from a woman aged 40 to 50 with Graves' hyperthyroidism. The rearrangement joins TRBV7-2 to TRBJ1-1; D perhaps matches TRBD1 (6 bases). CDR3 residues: CASSPDRIINTEAFF. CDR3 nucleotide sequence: TGTGCCAGCAGCCCCGACAGGATCATTAACACTGAAGCTTTCTTT.